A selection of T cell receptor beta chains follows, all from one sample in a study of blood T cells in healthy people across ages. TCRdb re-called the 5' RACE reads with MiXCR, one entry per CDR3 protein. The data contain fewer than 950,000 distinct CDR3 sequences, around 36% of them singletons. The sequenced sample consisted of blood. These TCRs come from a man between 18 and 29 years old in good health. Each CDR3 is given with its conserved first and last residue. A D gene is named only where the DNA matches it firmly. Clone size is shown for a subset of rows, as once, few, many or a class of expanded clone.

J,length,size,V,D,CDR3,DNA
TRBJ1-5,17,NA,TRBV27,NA,CASSLSGGGRSNQPQHF,TGTGCCAGCAGTTTAAGTGGGGGGGGGAGGAGCAATCAGCCCCAGCATTTT
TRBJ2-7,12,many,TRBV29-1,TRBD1,CSVVQGQYEQYF,TGCAGCGTTGTACAGGGGCAATACGAGCAGTACTTC
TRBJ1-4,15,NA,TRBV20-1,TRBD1,CSARDSTGANEKLFF,TGCAGTGCTAGAGACTCGACAGGGGCGAATGAAAAACTGTTTTTT
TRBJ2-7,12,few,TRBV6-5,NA,CASSSRAYEQYF,TGTGCCAGCAGTTCCAGGGCCTACGAGCAGTACTTC
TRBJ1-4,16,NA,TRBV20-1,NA,CSARSLGGLTNEKLFF,TGCAGTGCTAGAAGTCTGGGGGGCCTTACTAATGAAAAACTGTTTTTT
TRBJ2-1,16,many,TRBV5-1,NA,CASSLIQGGAENEQFF,TGCGCCAGCAGCTTAATTCAGGGGGGGGCCGAGAATGAGCAGTTCTTC
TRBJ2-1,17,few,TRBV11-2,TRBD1,CASSLYLGTGDHNEQFF,TGTGCCAGCAGCCTCTACCTAGGGACAGGGGACCACAATGAGCAGTTCTTC
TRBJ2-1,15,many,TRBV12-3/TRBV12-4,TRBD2,CASSRSGGRYNEQFF,TGTGCCAGCAGCCGGAGCGGGGGGCGCTACAATGAGCAGTTCTTC
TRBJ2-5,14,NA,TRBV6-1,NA,CASSDRRSQETQYF,TGTGCCAGCAGTGATAGGCGGAGCCAAGAGACCCAGTACTTC
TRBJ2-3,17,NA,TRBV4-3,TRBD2,CASSQSPTSGAADTQYF,TGCGCCAGCAGCCAATCACCGACTAGCGGGGCCGCAGATACGCAGTATTTT
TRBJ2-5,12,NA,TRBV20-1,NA,CSAVSPEETQYF,TGCAGTGCGGTGTCTCCAGAAGAGACCCAGTACTTC
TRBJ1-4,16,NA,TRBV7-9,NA,CASSLAMGPSNEKLFF,TGTGCCAGCAGCTTAGCTATGGGGCCATCTAATGAAAAACTGTTTTTT
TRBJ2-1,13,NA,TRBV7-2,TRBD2,CASSLGGGGGQFF,TGTGCCAGCAGCTTAGGCGGGGGAGGTGGGCAGTTCTTC
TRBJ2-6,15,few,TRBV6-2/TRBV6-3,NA,CASSYAAAGANVLTF,TGTGCCAGCAGTTACGCGGCTGCTGGGGCCAACGTCCTGACTTTC
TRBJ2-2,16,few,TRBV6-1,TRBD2,CASSEGAGQGTGELFF,TGTGCCAGCAGTGAAGGAGCGGGGCAGGGAACCGGGGAGCTGTTTTTT
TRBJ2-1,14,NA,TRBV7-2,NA,CASSLAGQANEQFF,TGTGCCAGCAGCTTAGCGGGACAAGCGAATGAGCAGTTCTTC
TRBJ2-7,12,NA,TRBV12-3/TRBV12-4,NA,CASSQGYNEQYF,TGTGCCAGCAGCCAGGGGTACAATGAGCAGTACTTC
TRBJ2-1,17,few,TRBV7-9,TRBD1,CASRITLGQTSYNEQFF,TGTGCCAGCCGAATCACTTTGGGACAGACCTCCTACAATGAGCAGTTCTTC
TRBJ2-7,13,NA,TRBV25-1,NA,CASSELQGSEQYF,TGTGCCAGCAGTGAATTGCAGGGTAGCGAGCAGTACTTC
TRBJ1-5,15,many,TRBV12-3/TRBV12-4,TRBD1,CASRSGTGGNQPQHF,TGTGCCAGCAGGTCCGGGACAGGGGGCAATCAGCCCCAGCATTTT
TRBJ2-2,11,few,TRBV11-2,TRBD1,CASSPGQGLFF,TGTGCCAGCAGCCCGGGACAGGGGCTGTTTTTT
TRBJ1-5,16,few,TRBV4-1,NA,CASSQPPGGLNQPQHF,TGCGCCAGCAGCCAACCGCCCGGAGGCCTGAATCAGCCCCAGCATTTT